This T cell receptor beta chain derives from a study of T-cell reconstitution after alpha-beta-depleted transplantation in children. This clonotype was detected ten times or more. Its cognate antigen is unknown. Study results and limitations: Reports say that about two months after transplant, the alpha-beta T cells came out of several hundred graft clones that had expanded. Surviving thymic progenitors and recipient T cells were the source of high TCRbeta diversity at day 60 in some patients. Fresh T-cell production supplied most of the T-cell counts and diversity seen one year after transplant.

The CDR3 extends over 14 amino acids. Germline CDR1 SGHTA, CDR2 FQGNSA. The V end lost 0 bases, the J end lost 0 bases, and 5 bases lay between the germline ends. Preparation of the TCRbeta library involved a method that used unique molecular identifiers. TCRdb ran MiXCR on the PCR reads and lists one entry per CDR3 protein. The data hold hundreds of thousands of distinct CDR3 sequences, with less than 9% observed a single time. V gene TRBV7-2 combines with J gene TRBJ1-1; no firm D call. Sequencing was performed on PBMCs, mostly from graft donor cells, taken 180 days after TCRalphabeta/CD19-depleted stem cell transplant. This clonotype was sampled from a male patient younger than 18 who had a stem cell transplant for acute lymphoblastic leukemia, so the T cells may come from the graft donor. Here the CDR3 reads CASSLAAVNTEAFF. The DNA for the CDR3 is TGTGCCAGCAGCTTAGCGGCCGTGAACACTGAAGCTTTCTTT.